One and the same sample provided the 23 T cell receptor beta chains below, sequenced in a study of cytomegalovirus exposure and HLA in healthy donors. Sequencing was performed with immunoSEQ multiplex PCR; in TCRdb, only in-frame clones are kept and a portion is missing. The table lists 200,000 to 250,000 clones, roughly 87% of them singletons. The sequenced sample consisted of PBMCs. These receptors were collected from a woman aged 18-35 years in good health and CMV-seropositive.

The CDR3 is CASSPSSGTGSNQPQHF. In nucleotides, the CDR3 is TGCGCCAGCAGCCCGTCCTCCGGGACAGGGTCCAATCAGCCCCAGCATTTT. The V and J genes are TRBV4-1 and TRBJ1-5; TRBD1 matches 9 bases. Germline CDR1 reads MGHRA; CDR2 reads YSYEKL. V trimming: 4 bases; J trimming: 3 bases; junction bases outside the gene matches: 10. CDR3 length equals 17 residues.

This clone has more than one count but fewer than ten. This chain connects TRBV4-2 to TRBJ2-1, with 9 bases lining up with TRBD2. With V trimmed by 0 bases and J by 5 bases, 11 bases remained unmatched. Germline-derived CDR1 and CDR2 are LGHNA and YNFKEQ. This CDR3 has 18 amino acids. The CDR3 here is CASSQDVGSGSVDNEQFF. For the CDR3, the DNA is TGTGCCAGCAGCCAAGATGTGGGTAGCGGGAGTGTCGACAATGAGCAGTTCTTC.

This sequence joins TRBV9 and TRBJ2-7; D is uncertain. V dropped 2 bases and J dropped 2 bases, with 17 bases sitting between them. Germline lookup yields CDR1 SGDLS and CDR2 YYNGEE. The CDR3 extends over 16 amino acids. Here the CDR3 reads CASSVSPATAPYEQYF. DNA of the CDR3: TGTGCCAGCAGCGTTAGCCCGGCTACGGCCCCCTACGAGCAGTACTTC.

This clone was seen just once. The chain recombines TRBV15 with TRBJ1-5; maybe TRBD1 (6 bases). The CDR3 has 15 amino acids. The germline gives CDR1 LNHNV, CDR2 YYDKDF (reference sequence). Trimming took off 4 bases at V and 3 bases at J, with 13 bases between the two ends. The CDR3 spells CATSMRPGHNQPQHF. The CDR3 nucleotides are TGTGCCACCAGCATGAGACCGGGACACAATCAGCCCCAGCATTTT.

V usage is TRBV25-1 and J usage is TRBJ2-3; TRBD1 is a possible D gene (5 bases). In germline, CDR1 is MGHDK, CDR2 SYGVNS. This CDR3 is 14 amino acids long. The V end lost 6 bases, the J end lost 0 bases, and 10 bases lay between the germline ends. The CDR3 DNA reads TGTGCCAGCAGCGCAGGGTTCAGCACAGATACGCAGTATTTT. Protein: CASSAGFSTDTQYF.

The chain recombines TRBV5-1 with TRBJ2-3; 7 positions match TRBD2. The V segment lost 4 bases and the J segment 3 bases; nucleotides outside the gene matches: 5. Looked up from germline, CDR1 is SGHRS and CDR2 is YFSETQ. The CDR3 length is 14 residues. In DNA, the CDR3 is TGCGCCAGCAGCCATGGTAGCGGGACAGATACGCAGTATTTT. This codes for CASSHGSGTDTQYF.

The V gene is TRBV28, the J gene TRBJ2-7, with D possibly matching TRBD2 (5 bases). Germline CDR1 MDHEN, CDR2 SYDVKM. The CDR3 consists of 15 residues. Deletions cut 2 bases from V and 2 bases from J, with 13 bases between. Here the CDR3 DNA reads TGTGCCAGCAGTTTAAATGGGGAGCTCCCCTACGAGCAGTACTTC. Protein sequence: CASSLNGELPYEQYF.

Concerning this clone itself: One end of the junction fails to match germline, which may point to a read error. The chain joins TRBV7-7 to TRBJ2-1; 12 bases agree with TRBD2. CDR1 SSHAT and CDR2 FNYEAQ come from the germline V gene (reference sequence). CDR3 length: 16 amino acids. CDR3 region: CASSLGLAGGLDEQFF. CDR3 DNA: TGTGCTAGCAGCTTAGGGCTAGCGGGAGGGCTCGATGAGCAGTTCTTC.

This clone has only one observation. This chain connects TRBV11-2 to TRBJ2-5; perhaps TRBD1 as D (5 bases). V lost 4 bases to trimming and J lost 5 bases, with 20 bases between them. Germline CDR1 reads SGHAT; CDR2 reads FQNNGV. This CDR3 is built from 16 residues. The CDR3 sequence is CASSSTLIAPGETQYF. CDR3 DNA sequence: TGTGCCAGCAGCTCGACCCTGATTGCCCCAGGGGAGACCCAGTACTTC.

This clone was observed a few times. This chain uses TRBV30 with TRBJ1-5; 7 nucleotides agree with TRBD1. The germline gives CDR1 GTSNPN, CDR2 SVGIG (reference sequence). With 2 bases clipped from V and 4 bases from J, the junction kept 5 bases outside the gene matches. CDR3 length equals 14 residues. The CDR3, as DNA: TGTGCCTGGAGTCCATCGACAGGGAATCAGCCCCAGCATTTT. This translates into CAWSPSTGNQPQHF.

DNA for the CDR3: TGTGCCAGTAGCCCTGCGGGGCTTCTAGCCAAAAACATTCAGTACTTC. Translated, it gives CASSPAGLLAKNIQYF. V is TRBV19 and J is TRBJ2-4; possible D gene TRBD2, 6 bases. V was cut by 6 bases and J by 0 bases, with 15 bases left in between. Germline CDR1 reads LNHDA; CDR2 reads SQIVND (reference sequence). CDR3 length: 16 residues.

This rearrangement joins TRBV2 to TRBJ2-7; 12 bases are shared with TRBD2. V was pared by 1 base and J by 1 base, with 5 bases of the junction left unmatched. Germline V gene lookup returns CDR1 SNHLY and CDR2 FYNNEI. The CDR3 totals 17 residues. As DNA, the CDR3 is TGTGCCAGCAGTGAAGAAGCGGGACTAGCGGGTTCCTACGAGCAGTACTTC. Its translation: CASSEEAGLAGSYEQYF.

The chain has TRBV10-3 and TRBJ2-1; TRBD2 agrees at 9 bases. This CDR3 spans 14 amino acids. CDR1 is ENHRY and CDR2 is SYGVKD in the germline V gene. V trimming: 7 bases; J trimming: 4 bases; junction bases outside the gene matches: 5. The CDR3 sequence is CAIKPSGAYNEQFF. CDR3 DNA: TGTGCCATCAAGCCTAGCGGGGCTTACAATGAGCAGTTCTTC.

The chain carries TRBV9 and TRBJ2-1; D possibly corresponds to TRBD1 (5 bases). In germline, CDR1 is SGDLS, CDR2 YYNGEE. Trimming removed 3 bases at V and 3 bases at J, with 10 bases between. CDR3 length equals 14 residues. The CDR3 region is CASSGTTNYNEQFF. The CDR3 DNA reads as TGTGCCAGCAGCGGGACAACGAACTACAATGAGCAGTTCTTC.

As DNA, the CDR3 is TGTGCCAGCAGCTTAGTCACAGCGGGATCCTACAATGAGCAGTTCTTC. This translates into CASSLVTAGSYNEQFF. The gene calls are TRBV7-6 and TRBJ2-1; 7 bases line up with TRBD2. The V segment lost 1 base and the J segment 1 base; nucleotides outside the gene matches: 4. The CDR3 extends over 16 amino acids. The germline V gene encodes CDR1 SGHVS and CDR2 FNYEAQ.

The CDR3 protein is CASSFYVETKKGGRAVYNEQFF. The DNA for the CDR3 is TGTGCCAGCAGTTTTTACGTGGAGACAAAAAAGGGCGGGAGGGCCGTCTACAATGAGCAGTTCTTC. This chain uses TRBV27 with TRBJ2-1; TRBD2 aligns across 9 bases. Germline V CDR1 and CDR2: MNHEY, SMNVEV (reference sequence). The junction had 24 bases not matched to a gene; V was cut back by 3 bases and J by 3 bases. The CDR3 length is 22 residues.

The chain is built from TRBV9 and TRBJ2-2, with a tentative D call TRBD2 (8 bases). From germline, CDR1 is SGDLS and CDR2 YYNGEE. The V gene lost 4 bases and the J gene lost 4 bases, with 20 bases spanning the gap. This CDR3 has 17 amino acids. CDR3 sequence: CASSPAGRGQITGELFF. CDR3 DNA: TGTGCCAGCAGCCCCGCCGGGAGGGGACAGATCACCGGGGAGCTGTTTTTT.

The rearrangement uses TRBV4-1 and TRBJ2-7, with TRBD1 matching 8 bases. After removal of 5 bases from V and 0 bases from J, the junction contained 6 bases not matched to a gene. The CDR3 covers 15 residues. The germline gives CDR1 MGHRA, CDR2 YSYEKL. The chain's CDR3 is CASSVRQGSSYEQYF. The CDR3, as DNA: TGCGCCAGCAGCGTGAGACAGGGGAGCTCCTACGAGCAGTACTTC.

This chain connects TRBV4-2 to TRBJ1-1, with a tentative D call TRBD1 (5 bases). The CDR3 loop spans 15 amino acids. V was cut by 0 bases and J by 1 base, with 9 bases left in between. Germline V gene data show CDR1 as LGHNA and CDR2 as YNFKEQ. The CDR3 region is CASSQDRVGNTEAFF. Here the CDR3 DNA reads TGTGCCAGCAGCCAAGACAGGGTAGGGAACACTGAAGCTTTCTTT.

The rearrangement joins TRBV6-5 to TRBJ2-7; maybe TRBD1 (8 bases). The CDR3 consists of 15 residues. CDR1 is MNHEY, CDR2 SVGAGI, per germline. Between the trimmed V and J ends, which lost 2 bases and 3 bases, there was a span of 14 bases. The CDR3 protein is CASSYRTGRGYEQYF. The CDR3 DNA follows: TGTGCCAGCAGTTACAGGACAGGGAGGGGCTACGAGCAGTACTTC.

The chain combines TRBV6-1 with TRBJ2-1; D is uncertain. Looked up from germline, CDR1 is MNHNS and CDR2 is SASEGT. The ends were cut back, 5 bases at V and 9 bases at J, with 14 bases in the middle. The length of the CDR3 is 13 residues. CDR3 sequence reads: CASSSYARLEQFF. CDR3 DNA: TGTGCCAGCAGTTCCTACGCCCGCCTTGAGCAGTTCTTC.

In nucleotides, the CDR3 is TGCAGCGTTGAAGGACCGGGGAATGAAAAACTGTTTTTT. Residues: CSVEGPGNEKLFF. The chain combines TRBV29-1 with TRBJ1-4; no reliable D call. V lost 1 base to trimming and J lost 5 bases, with 8 bases between them. The germline V gene has CDR1 SQVTM and CDR2 ANQGSEA. CDR3 length: 13 amino acids.

The chain uses TRBV9 and TRBJ2-1; 8 bases are a match to TRBD2. The germline CDR1 and CDR2 sequences are SGDLS and YYNGEE. V dropped 5 bases and J dropped 8; count of bases not matched to a gene: 12. This CDR3 contains 15 residues. The CDR3 coding sequence is TGTGCCAGCAGTTCCGACGGGAGGGGTCTCTATGAGCAGTTCTTC. Protein: CASSSDGRGLYEQFF.